Below, one T cell receptor (beta chain) is given with its context. The antigen is undetermined. Using immunoSEQ multiplex PCR, the repertoire was profiled, and TCRdb retains in-frame clones only, with some absent. This sample yields tens of thousands of clones, of which roughly 76% are seen a single time; about 3.1% belongs to the top ten. Unmatched junction bases numbered 6, after V lost 5 bases and J lost 7 bases. The CDR3 runs 14 residues. CDR1 LNHDA and CDR2 SQIVND come from the germline V gene (reference sequence). This sample was taken from a study of PD-1 blockade in classical Hodgkin lymphoma. The study, taken as a whole, reports: Diversity similar to that of newly diagnosed patients was seen at baseline in complete responders. Newly diagnosed patients were said to have less baseline TCR diversity than healthy donors did. With respect to the repertoire differences, their causes, possibly disease activity or prior therapy, remain undefined.

Regarding time point: cycle 4 day 1 (C4D1), after 6 weeks of nivolumab. Every one of the patients relapsed after autologous stem cell transplantation (brentuximab vedotin exposure was variable). Magnetic negative selection served to purify CD4+ T cells out of PBMCs that had been thawed. The rearrangement joins TRBV19 to TRBJ1-5; 9 positions agree with TRBD1. The receptor's source is a human donor with classical Hodgkin lymphoma. The sequenced sample was CD4+ T cells from blood, obtained before the fourth cycle of nivolumab. CDR3 protein: CASSEQGARQPQHF. As DNA, the CDR3 is TGTGCCAGTAGTGAACAGGGGGCAAGACAGCCCCAGCATTTT.